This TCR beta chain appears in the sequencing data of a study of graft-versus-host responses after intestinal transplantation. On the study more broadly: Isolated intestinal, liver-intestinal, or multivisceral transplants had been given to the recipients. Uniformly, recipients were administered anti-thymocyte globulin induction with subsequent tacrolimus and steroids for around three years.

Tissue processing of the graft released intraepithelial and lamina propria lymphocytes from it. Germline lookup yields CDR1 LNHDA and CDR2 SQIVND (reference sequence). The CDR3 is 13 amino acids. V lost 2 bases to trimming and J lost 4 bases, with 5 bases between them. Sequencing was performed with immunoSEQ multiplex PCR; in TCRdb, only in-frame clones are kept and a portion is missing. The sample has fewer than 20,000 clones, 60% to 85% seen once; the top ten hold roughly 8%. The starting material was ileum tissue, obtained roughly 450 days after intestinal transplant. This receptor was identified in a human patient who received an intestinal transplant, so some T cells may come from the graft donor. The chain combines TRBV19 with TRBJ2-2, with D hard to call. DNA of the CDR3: TGTGCCAGTAGTATAAGCTTCACCGGGGAGCTGTTTTTT. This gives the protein CASSISFTGELFF.